The sequence of this TCR beta chain was determined in a study of T cells in women clearing cervical HPV infection. The wider study: Cases were women with histologically confirmed HPV16-related CIN3 or worse, including 2 invasive cancers. Controls gave blood once infection was undetectable; cases at lesion identification. The study, taken as a whole, reports: TRBV6-7 relative abundance averaged approximately 0.1% in cases and 0.15% to 0.2% in controls. Effector/memory and HPV-specific T cells were not isolated, and association timing is unknown.

The germline gives CDR1 SGHRS, CDR2 YFSETQ. The CDR3 is 16 amino acids. V dropped 2 bases and J dropped 2; count of bases not matched to a gene: 9. Method: immunoSEQ multiplex PCR; TCRdb's copy keeps in-frame clones and lacks some. In all, the sample yields more than 20,000 clones. Comment on this clone: Its antigen is undetermined. Read coverage stops 3 residues before the CDR3 terminus; the germline J gene supplies the remainder.

This TCR was sampled from a woman aged 18 to 75 with a cervical HPV16 infection that either progressed to CIN3+ or cleared (not recorded which). This sequence joins TRBV5-1 and TRBJ2-5; 7 bases map to TRBD1. Sequenced sample: blood buffy coat. The CDR3: CASSLKQGNPQETQYF. The sequenced part of the CDR3 DNA is TGCGCCAGCAGCTTAAAACAGGGGAACCCTCAAGAGACC. Supplemented by reference TRBV5-1 and TRBJ2-5, the full variable domain reads KAGVTQTPRYLIKTRGQQVTLSCSPISGHRSVSWYQQTPGQGLQFLFEYFSETQRNKGNFPGRFSGRQFSNSRSEMNVSTLELGDSALYLCASSLKQGNPQETQYFGPGTRLLVL.